This T cell receptor (beta chain) comes out of a study of CD8 T cell repertoires and HIV-1 epitope variants. TCR beta CDR3 was sequenced at survey depth on immunoSEQ. Libraries were prepared by immunoSEQ multiplex PCR; TCRdb keeps only in-frame clonotypes and omits some of them. The data contain about 5,000 clones, about 67% of them singletons. The CDR3 covers 15 residues. Germline V CDR1 and CDR2: ENHRY, SYGVKD. J lost 4 bases, V lost 4 bases, and 6 bases had no gene match. About this clone itself: Its cognate antigen is unknown.

Findings and caveats of the study: Most of the nine antigen-specific clonotypes appeared cross-reactive to autologous or escape variants. The TAALDMSHF plasma variant had no responses, unlike KF9 (about 5 clonotypes) and HW9 (one).

The TCR originated in a male donor with HIV. Sequencing was carried out using cultured CD8+ T cells derived from PBMCs. This chain connects TRBV10-3 to TRBJ2-2; 7 bases are shared with TRBD2. CDR3 sequence: CAISGVLASTGELFF. In DNA form, the CDR3 reads TGTGCCATCAGTGGAGTACTAGCGAGCACCGGGGAGCTGTTTTTT.